This TCR beta chain was identified in a study of OX40 agonist ivuxolimab in advanced cancers. Study as a whole: Patients assigned to dose escalation were diagnosed with hepatocellular carcinoma, melanoma, renal cell or head and neck cancer.

Libraries were prepared by immunoSEQ multiplex PCR; TCRdb keeps only in-frame clonotypes and omits some of them. The sample lists 45,000 to 65,000 clones; 60% to 80% were seen once. The TCR sequence derives from an adult with an advanced solid tumor such as melanoma, head and neck, liver or kidney cancer. The source was CD4+ or CD8+ T cells sorted from blood, collected in a trial of the OX40 agonist ivuxolimab.

In DNA, the CDR3 is TGTGCCAGCAGCCTAAGGGGGGCTGGTTACAATGAGCAGTTCTTC. As protein: CASSLRGAGYNEQFF. The chain carries TRBV7-2 and TRBJ2-1, with D possibly called TRBD1 or TRBD2 (6 bases each). Trimming removed 5 bases from V and 4 bases from J, with 15 bases in between. Germline loops: CDR1 SGHTA, CDR2 FQGNSA. The CDR3 sequence is 15 residues long.